Following are 21 T cell receptor beta chains from one sample sequenced in a study of cytomegalovirus exposure and HLA in healthy donors. In the PCR, 60 Vbeta and 13 Jbeta primers were used. Sequencing used immunoSEQ multiplex PCR; TCRdb keeps in-frame clones, though not all of them. The repertoire includes around 53,000 clones, around four fifths of them detected once, and more than 1.5% sits in the top ten. Sequenced material: PBMCs. The source is a man between 25 and 39 years old in good health and CMV-seronegative.

V usage is TRBV4-2 and J usage is TRBJ2-3, with D unclear. V was trimmed by 0 bases and J by 3 bases, leaving 10 bases between them. The CDR3 runs 15 residues. Looked up from germline, CDR1 is LGHNA and CDR2 is YNFKEQ. The CDR3 nucleotides read TGTGCCAGCAGCCAAGATGAGAGGCGAACAGATACGCAGTATTTT. Translated, it gives CASSQDERRTDTQYF.

V and J are TRBV6-6 and TRBJ2-6; D remains ambiguous. Trimming removed 7 bases from V and 4 bases from J, with 5 bases in between. Germline lookup yields CDR1 MNHNY and CDR2 SVGAGI (reference sequence). There are 12 residues in the CDR3. The CDR3 region has the DNA TGTGCCAGCACCCCGGGGGCCAACGTCCTGACTTTC. Amino acids: CASTPGANVLTF.

This chain links TRBV6-1 with TRBJ2-3; D perhaps matches TRBD1 (6 bases). CDR1 MNHNS and CDR2 SASEGT come from the germline V gene. The V and J ends lost 3 bases and 1 base respectively, with 8 bases between them. The CDR3 extends over 14 amino acids. Here the CDR3 reads CASSDRQGTDTQYF. The CDR3 nucleotides read TGTGCCAGCAGTGACAGACAGGGCACAGATACGCAGTATTTT.

CDR3 residues: CASSLSGAGTTDTQYF. CDR3 coding DNA: TGTGCCAGCAGCTTAAGTGGGGCGGGGACTACAGATACGCAGTATTTT. The rearrangement links TRBV7-2 to TRBJ2-3; TRBD2 is a possible D gene (6 bases). Trimming left V 2 bases short and J 3 bases short, with 15 bases between. Germline CDR1 reads SGHTA; CDR2 reads FQGNSA. The CDR3 is 16 amino acids.

This chain connects TRBV4-3 to TRBJ1-2; TRBD1 aligns across 9 bases. This CDR3 comprises 16 residues. Germline V gives CDR1 LGHNA, CDR2 YSLEER. The V gene end was trimmed by 1 base and the J gene end by 7 bases; junction bases not matched to a gene: 10. CDR3 sequence: CASSQALKGTGTGYTF. CDR3 nucleotide sequence: TGCGCCAGCAGCCAAGCACTAAAAGGGACAGGGACTGGCTACACCTTC.

The chain employs TRBV6-1 and TRBJ2-7; 7 bases agree with TRBD1. The CDR3 has 15 amino acids. J lost 13 bases, V lost 6 bases, and 21 bases had no gene match. Germline V CDR1 and CDR2: MNHNS, SASEGT. DNA for the CDR3: TGTGCCAGCAGAGACGAGACAGGGCGGCTGAGGGAGTACTACTTC. This codes for CASRDETGRLREYYF.

The V gene is TRBV5-1, the J gene TRBJ2-7; D is uncertain. This CDR3 has 12 residues. Per the germline V gene, CDR1 is SGHRS and CDR2 is YFSETQ. V was trimmed by 4 bases and J by 3 bases, leaving 8 bases between them. The CDR3: CASSQDIYEQYF. CDR3 sequence (DNA): TGCGCCAGCAGCCAAGACATCTACGAGCAGTACTTC.

This clone was seen a single time. V gene TRBV21-1 combines with J gene TRBJ2-3; the table's D call TRBD1 went unverified against the DNA. TRBV21-1 counts as a pseudogene. The CDR3 consists of 17 residues. The CDR3 sequence: CASSNAEGTGSTDTQYF. CDR3 bases: TGTGCCAGCAGCAACGCCGAGGGGACAGGGAGCACAGATACGCAGTATTTT.

This clone was detected only once. The chain is built from TRBV25-1 and TRBJ2-5; 11 nucleotides agree with TRBD2. This CDR3 is 13 amino acids long. J gave up 5 bases and V 6 bases, and 2 bases lay outside the gene matches. Looked up from germline, CDR1 is MGHDK and CDR2 is SYGVNS. The CDR3 DNA reads TGTGCCAGCAGGGCTAGCGGGGGGGAGACCCAGTACTTC. It specifies CASRASGGETQYF.

The V and J genes are TRBV4-1 and TRBJ2-7; no definite D call. CDR1 and CDR2 from the germline V gene are MGHRA and YSYEKL. The CDR3 consists of 16 residues. Trimming took 3 bases from V and 0 from J, leaving 15 bases between them. The CDR3 reads CASSHTLVLSSYEQYF. CDR3 nucleotide sequence: TGCGCCAGCAGCCACACGCTAGTTTTGAGCTCCTACGAGCAGTACTTC.

The chain is built from TRBV28 and TRBJ2-7; perhaps TRBD1 as D (5 bases). Germline V CDR1 and CDR2: MDHEN, SYDVKM. This CDR3 has 12 amino acids. V lost 10 bases and J lost 2, with 12 bases in between. The CDR3 DNA is TGTGCCACCTCGGCAGGGACCTACGAGCAGTACTTC. Its protein product is CATSAGTYEQYF.

The chain links TRBV30 to TRBJ2-5; 9 positions agree with TRBD1. The end of the DNA aligns better with TRBJ2-7, so the J call may be wrong. The germline gives CDR1 GTSNPN, CDR2 SVGIG (reference sequence). The CDR3 loop spans 14 amino acids. CDR3 residues: CAWSWTGEPYEQYF. For the CDR3, the DNA is TGTGCCTGGAGCTGGACAGGGGAACCCTACGAGCAGTACTTC.

This rearrangement joins TRBV7-8 to TRBJ2-5, with D hard to call. The J call may be wrong; the DNA end is better matched by TRBJ2-7. The germline V gene has CDR1 SGHVS and CDR2 FQNEAQ. CDR3 size: 13 residues. The CDR3 reads CASSVSRSYEQYF. In DNA form, the CDR3 reads TGTGCCAGCAGCGTAAGTAGGAGCTACGAGCAGTACTTC.

The gene calls are TRBV19 and TRBJ1-3; D uncertain. CDR1 LNHDA and CDR2 SQIVND come from the germline V gene (reference sequence). The CDR3 spans 15 residues. The V and J ends lost 3 bases and 0 bases respectively, with 9 bases between them. The CDR3 region is CASSISTYSGNTIYF. CDR3 sequence (DNA): TGTGCCAGTAGTATTTCCACCTACTCTGGAAACACCATATATTTT. The whole variable domain, filled in from reference TRBV19 and TRBJ1-3, reads DGGITQSPKYLFRKEGQNVTLSCEQNLNHDAMYWYRQDPGQGLRLIYYSQIVNDFQKGDIAEGYSVSREKKESFPLTVTSAQKNPTAFYLCASSISTYSGNTIYFGEGSWLTVV.

The chain joins TRBV11-1 to TRBJ2-7, with D possibly TRBD2 on 5 matching bases. This CDR3 contains 13 residues. V shed 3 bases and J shed 3 bases, with 9 bases lying between them. In germline, CDR1 is SGHAT, CDR2 FQDESV (reference sequence). For the CDR3, the DNA is TGTGCCAGCAGCTTTACACGGGACTACGAGCAGTACTTC. It is translated as CASSFTRDYEQYF.

The chain is built from TRBV7-6 and TRBJ1-2, with 9 bases fitting TRBD1. The V gene's germline CDR1 is SGHVS and CDR2 FNYEAQ. This CDR3 contains 14 residues. V lost 4 bases to trimming and J lost 7 bases; unmatched junction nucleotides: 7. The CDR3 sequence: CASSSLQGAGGYTF. DNA for the CDR3: TGTGCCAGCAGCTCCCTACAGGGGGCTGGTGGCTACACCTTC.

In its sample, this clone was seen once. J is TRBJ1-2 and V is TRBV30, with TRBD1 matching over 8 bases. The V and J ends lost 3 bases and 4 bases, in that order; junction bases with no gene match: 10. There are 15 residues in the CDR3. Looked up from germline, CDR1 is GTSNPN and CDR2 is SVGIG (reference sequence). In DNA, the CDR3 is TGTGCCTGGAGCGAAGCAGGGGGCGCCCCCTATGGCTACACCTTC. Amino acid sequence: CAWSEAGGAPYGYTF.

The rearrangement uses TRBV7-2 and TRBJ1-5; unclear D gene. The ends were cut back, 1 base at V and 5 bases at J, with 12 bases in the middle. The germline V gene encodes CDR1 SGHTA and CDR2 FQGNSA. The CDR3 has 15 amino acids. For the CDR3, the DNA is TGTGCCAGCAGCTTAGGAATATCGGGAGATCAGCCCCAGCATTTT. Protein product: CASSLGISGDQPQHF.

V usage is TRBV19 and J usage is TRBJ2-3; 10 bases fit TRBD2. From germline, CDR1 is LNHDA and CDR2 SQIVND (reference sequence). This CDR3 is 20 amino acids long. V shed 6 bases and J 2 bases; nucleotides not matched to a gene: 20. In DNA, the CDR3 is TGTGCCAGTAGCTCCCCCTTCGGGAGGGTAGCGGGGGGCTACACAGATACGCAGTATTTT. This encodes CASSSPFGRVAGGYTDTQYF.

J is TRBJ2-7 and V is TRBV5-1, with 12 bases aligning to TRBD2. The V gene end was trimmed by 3 bases and the J gene end by 0 bases; junction bases not matched to a gene: 4. Germline values: CDR1 SGHRS, CDR2 YFSETQ. The CDR3 consists of 16 residues. The DNA for the CDR3 is TGCGCCAGCAGCTCGACTAGCGGGGGCCACTCCTACGAGCAGTACTTC. Residues: CASSSTSGGHSYEQYF. Drawing the rest from reference TRBV5-1 and TRBJ2-7, the complete variable domain is KAGVTQTPRYLIKTRGQQVTLSCSPISGHRSVSWYQQTPGQGLQFLFEYFSETQRNKGNFPGRFSGRQFSNSRSEMNVSTLELGDSALYLCASSSTSGGHSYEQYFGPGTRLTVT.

This chain links TRBV11-2 with TRBJ2-5; tentatively, D is TRBD1 (7 bases). V lost 4 bases and J 0 bases, leaving 18 bases between the germline ends. Germline V gives CDR1 SGHAT, CDR2 FQNNGV. This CDR3 contains 17 residues. The CDR3 DNA reads as TGTGCCAGCAGCTCCCGGGGACAGTGGGACTACCAAGAGACCCAGTACTTC. This gives the protein CASSSRGQWDYQETQYF.